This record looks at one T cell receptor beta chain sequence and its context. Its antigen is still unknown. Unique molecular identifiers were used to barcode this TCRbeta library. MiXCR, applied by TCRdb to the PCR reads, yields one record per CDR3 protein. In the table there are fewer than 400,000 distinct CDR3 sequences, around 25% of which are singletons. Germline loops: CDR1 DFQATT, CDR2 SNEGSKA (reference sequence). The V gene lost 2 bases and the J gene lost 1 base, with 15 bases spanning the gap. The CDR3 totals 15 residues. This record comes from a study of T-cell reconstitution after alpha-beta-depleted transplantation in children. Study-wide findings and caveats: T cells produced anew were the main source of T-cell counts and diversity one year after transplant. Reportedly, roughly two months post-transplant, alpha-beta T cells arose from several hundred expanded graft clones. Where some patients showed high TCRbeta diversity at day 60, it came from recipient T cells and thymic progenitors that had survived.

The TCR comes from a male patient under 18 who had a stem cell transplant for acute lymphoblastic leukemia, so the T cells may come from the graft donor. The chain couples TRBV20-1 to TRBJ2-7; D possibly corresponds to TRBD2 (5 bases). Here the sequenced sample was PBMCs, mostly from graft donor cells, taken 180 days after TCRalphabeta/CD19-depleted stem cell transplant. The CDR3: CSARLSSHPSYEQYF. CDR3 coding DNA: TGCAGTGCTAGACTATCTAGCCATCCTTCCTACGAGCAGTACTTC.